These 32 T cell receptor beta chains were sequenced from one sample in a study of vaccination and CD4 T cells after COVID-19. These receptors are not linked to any known antigen. The sample's treatment: 10-day PBMC culture with coronavirus spike peptide pools or control peptides (ViraFEST assay). Oncomine TCR Beta short-read sequencing was applied to DNA from cultured CD4+ T cells. MiXCR, applied by TCRdb to the PCR reads, yields one record per CDR3 protein. The sample carries around 20,000 distinct CDR3 sequences, roughly 60% recorded once. The sequencing used CD4+ T cells from blood, cultured in vitro, collected before SARS-CoV-2 vaccination. The receptors come from a human donor who had recovered from COVID-19.

The genes are TRBV20-1 and TRBJ1-6; TRBD1 is a possible D gene (6 bases). CDR3 length equals 19 residues. Germline assignment: CDR1 DFQATT and CDR2 SNEGSKA (reference sequence). Trimming stripped 1 base from V and 5 bases from J, with 24 bases between. The chain's CDR3 is CSARGLFRGLADDNSPLHF. The CDR3 region has the DNA TGCAGTGCTAGAGGTCTTTTCAGGGGCCTAGCGGACGATAATTCACCCCTCCACTTT.

The chain joins TRBV6-1 to TRBJ2-7; TRBD2 might be the D (6 bases). The length of the CDR3 is 13 residues. V shed 3 bases and J shed 3 bases, with 9 bases lying between them. Per the germline V gene, CDR1 is MNHNS and CDR2 is SASEGT. CDR3 amino acids: CASSDTSFYEQYF. The CDR3, as DNA: TGTGCCAGCAGTGACACTAGCTTCTACGAGCAGTACTTC.

Details on this clonotype: Germline is not matched at one junction end, which may reflect a read error. V and J are TRBV2 and TRBJ2-5; no reliable D call. The V gene's germline CDR1 is SNHLY and CDR2 FYNNEI. The CDR3 is 14 residues long. The CDR3 DNA reads as TGTGCCAGCAGTGAGAAGCACGTACAAGAGGCCCAGTACTTC. It translates to CASSEKHVQEAQYF.

The rearrangement uses TRBV30 and TRBJ2-7, with 10 positions matching TRBD2. The germline V gene has CDR1 GTSNPN and CDR2 SVGIG (reference sequence). This CDR3 is built from 17 residues. The V segment lost 3 bases and the J segment 7 bases; nucleotides outside the gene matches: 18. This CDR3 reads CAWSPPVAGGGGGEQYF. The CDR3 coding sequence is TGTGCCTGGAGCCCCCCGGTAGCGGGAGGAGGCGGTGGGGAGCAGTACTTC.

This clonotype occurred a few times. The CDR3 loop is CASSSGLAGAEQYF. CDR3 sequence (DNA): TGTGCCAGCAGCTCCGGACTAGCGGGAGCCGAGCAGTACTTC. The rearrangement joins TRBV7-9 to TRBJ2-7; 13 positions agree with TRBD2. The germline V gene has CDR1 SEHNR and CDR2 FQNEAQ (reference sequence). The junction had 3 bases not matched to a gene; V was cut back by 4 bases and J by 6 bases. The CDR3 has 14 amino acids.

V and J are TRBV20-1 and TRBJ1-2; 8 nucleotides align to TRBD1. With V trimmed by 4 bases and J by 5 bases, 6 bases remained unmatched. Looked up from germline, CDR1 is DFQATT and CDR2 is SNEGSKA (reference sequence). The length of the CDR3 is 13 residues. As DNA, the CDR3 is TGCAGTGCTACGAGGACAGGGCCATATGGCTACACCTTC. Translated: CSATRTGPYGYTF.

The chain carries TRBV28 and TRBJ1-1; D gene unclear. Trimming took off 5 bases at V and 0 bases at J, with 10 bases between the two ends. The CDR3 has 14 residues. Per germline, CDR1 MDHEN and CDR2 SYDVKM. This chain's CDR3 is CASSGGTMNTEAFF. Here the CDR3 DNA reads TGTGCCAGCAGTGGCGGAACCATGAACACTGAAGCTTTCTTT.

In this sample, this clonotype turned up a few times. This chain connects TRBV7-3 to TRBJ2-3; possible D gene TRBD1, 6 bases. CDR3 length: 17 residues. The germline V and J ends were trimmed by 2 bases and 0 bases, with 15 bases remaining between them. Germline V CDR1 and CDR2: SGHTA, FQGTGA. The CDR3 sequence: CASSLGLGTRSTDTQYF. DNA of the CDR3: TGTGCCAGCAGCTTAGGGCTGGGGACACGCAGCACAGATACGCAGTATTTT. Full variable domain (rest looked up from reference TRBV7-3 and TRBJ2-3): GAGVSQTPSNKVTEKGKYVELRCDPISGHTALYWYRQSLGQGPEFLIYFQGTGAADDSGLPNDRFFAVRPEGSVSTLKIQRTERGDSAVYLCASSLGLGTRSTDTQYFGPGTRLTVL.

This clonotype appeared a single time. CDR3 bases: TGTGCCACCCGGCTAGGGGGGTTCAACACTGAAGCTTTCTTT. It specifies CATRLGGFNTEAFF. The chain links TRBV6-1 to TRBJ1-1, with D possibly matching TRBD1 (6 bases). This CDR3 has 14 residues. Trimming removed 10 bases at V and 2 bases at J, with 17 bases between. CDR1 is MNHNS and CDR2 is SASEGT in the germline V gene.

The V gene is TRBV7-9, the J gene TRBJ1-2; D is possibly TRBD1 (6 bases). Germline loops: CDR1 SEHNR, CDR2 FQNEAQ (reference sequence). Trimming removed 3 bases at V and 2 bases at J, with 7 bases between. The CDR3 contains 13 residues. Here the CDR3 DNA reads TGTGCCAGCAGCTTTACAGGGAACTATGGCTACACCTTC. It yields the protein CASSFTGNYGYTF.

The genes are TRBV20-1 and TRBJ1-5; D is possibly TRBD1 (6 bases). The ends were cut back, 0 bases at V and 4 bases at J, with 16 bases in the middle. The germline V gene encodes CDR1 DFQATT and CDR2 SNEGSKA (reference sequence). The CDR3 runs 16 residues. The CDR3 DNA reads TGCAGTGCTAGAGATGGAAAGGGGGTTGTGAATCAGCCCCAGCATTTT. This gives the protein CSARDGKGVVNQPQHF.

A few counts support this clonotype. The chain couples TRBV6-1 to TRBJ1-6; D call uncertain. This CDR3 spans 16 amino acids. From germline, CDR1 is MNHNS and CDR2 SASEGT. Trimming stripped 6 bases from V and 0 bases from J, with 12 bases between. CDR3 DNA sequence: TGTGCCAGCAGGGATGGGTTTTTCTCCTATAATTCACCCCTCCACTTT. Translating it yields CASRDGFFSYNSPLHF.

The chain uses TRBV19 and TRBJ2-6; D unclear. The CDR3 has 15 residues. Trimming left V 6 bases short and J 3 bases short, with 12 bases between. CDR1 LNHDA and CDR2 SQIVND come from the germline V gene (reference sequence). The CDR3 sequence is CASRNPSGGANVLTF. The DNA for the CDR3 is TGTGCCAGTAGAAACCCATCAGGTGGGGCCAACGTCCTGACTTTC.

The V and J genes are TRBV27 and TRBJ1-5, with 9 bases fitting TRBD1. Germline V gives CDR1 MNHEY, CDR2 SMNVEV (reference sequence). V lost 6 bases and J lost 9; bases outside the gene matches: 3. The CDR3 covers 12 residues. The CDR3 is CASRTGGWPQHF. The CDR3 nucleotides read TGTGCCAGCAGGACAGGGGGGTGGCCCCAGCATTTT.

The V and J genes are TRBV7-3 and TRBJ2-5; 8 bases agree with TRBD2. Germline values: CDR1 SGHTA, CDR2 FQGTGA. Trimming at V came to 5 bases and at J to 5 bases, leaving 10 bases not matched to a gene. CDR3 length equals 15 residues. The CDR3 bases are TGTGCCAGCAGCCCCCAAGCGGGAGTCGTGGAGACCCAGTACTTC. It is translated as CASSPQAGVVETQYF.

Worth noting for this clonotype: Because it lacks the conserved phenylalanine or tryptophan at the end, this CDR3 is likely a read error. The chain employs TRBV24-1 and TRBJ2-5; no clear D gene. This CDR3 spans 14 amino acids. Germline CDR1 is KGHDR and CDR2 is SFDVKD. V was pared by 3 bases and J by 3 bases, with 10 bases between. CDR3 DNA sequence: TGTGCCACCAGTGATGCGGTAGGGAAAGAGACCCAGTACTCC. This gives the protein CATSDAVGKETQYS.

The chain is built from TRBV18 and TRBJ2-2; TRBD2 aligns across 9 bases. V lost 2 bases and J lost 7; bases outside the gene matches: 5. Per germline, CDR1 KGHSH and CDR2 LQKENI. The CDR3 length is 15 residues. Here the CDR3 DNA reads TGTGCCAGCTCACCAAGATTGCGGGAGGGCGGGGAGCTGTTTTTT. Its translation: CASSPRLREGGELFF.

The V gene is TRBV28, the J gene TRBJ1-1, with D tentatively TRBD1 (5 bases). The V gene lost 6 bases and the J gene lost 1 base, with 15 bases spanning the gap. Per germline, CDR1 MDHEN and CDR2 SYDVKM. There are 15 residues in the CDR3. CDR3 sequence (DNA): TGTGCCAGCAGCTCCACGGGACGGAGGAACACTGAAGCTTTCTTT. Amino acids: CASSSTGRRNTEAFF.

The V gene is TRBV7-2, the J gene TRBJ1-2; TRBD1 aligns across 7 bases. CDR1 and CDR2 (germline): SGHTA, FQGNSA. V shed 5 bases, J shed 7 bases, and the junction held 7 bases outside the gene matches. The CDR3 is 13 amino acids. CDR3 DNA: TGTGCCAGCAGCGCAGTTGGACAGGCTGGCTACACCTTC. It encodes CASSAVGQAGYTF.

The rearrangement links TRBV15 to TRBJ1-6; D gene uncertain. The CDR3 contains 12 residues. Deletions cut 0 bases from V and 13 bases from J, with 7 bases between. Per the germline V gene, CDR1 is LNHNV and CDR2 is YYDKDF (reference sequence). The CDR3 nucleotides are TGTGCCACCAGCAGAGATTCCTCCCCCCTCCACTTT. Encoded protein: CATSRDSSPLHF.

Only a few counts were recorded for this clonotype. The chain recombines TRBV7-3 with TRBJ2-2, with TRBD2 matching over 10 bases. The germline gives CDR1 SGHTA, CDR2 FQGTGA. This CDR3 has 13 amino acids. The V and J ends lost 4 bases and 8 bases, in that order; junction bases with no gene match: 1. The DNA of the CDR3 is TGTGCCAGCAGCTCTAGCGGGAGAGGGGAGCTGTTTTTT. Amino acid sequence: CASSSSGRGELFF. The variable domain in full, completed from reference TRBV7-3 and TRBJ2-2, reads GAGVSQTPSNKVTEKGKYVELRCDPISGHTALYWYRQSLGQGPEFLIYFQGTGAADDSGLPNDRFFAVRPEGSVSTLKIQRTERGDSAVYLCASSSSGRGELFFGEGSRLTVL.

The V and J genes are TRBV19 and TRBJ2-7; D not resolved. The CDR3 has 15 residues. V shed 5 bases and J shed 0 bases, with 14 bases lying between them. The germline CDR1 and CDR2 sequences are LNHDA and SQIVND (reference sequence). Here the CDR3 DNA reads TGTGCCAGTAGTCAGACTCTGAGACCCTCCTACGAGCAGTACTTC. Protein product: CASSQTLRPSYEQYF. The whole variable domain, remainder taken from reference TRBV19 and TRBJ2-7, is DGGITQSPKYLFRKEGQNVTLSCEQNLNHDAMYWYRQDPGQGLRLIYYSQIVNDFQKGDIAEGYSVSREKKESFPLTVTSAQKNPTAFYLCASSQTLRPSYEQYFGPGTRLTVT.

The chain has TRBV19 and TRBJ1-2; no definite D call. CDR3 size: 14 residues. Germline V gene data show CDR1 as LNHDA and CDR2 as SQIVND (reference sequence). The V end was cut by 3 bases, the J end by 8 bases, with 16 bases between. The CDR3 sequence is CASSMLDPKGGYTF. In DNA, the CDR3 is TGTGCCAGTAGTATGCTGGACCCGAAGGGCGGCTACACCTTC.

The chain is built from TRBV15 and TRBJ1-1; the D is unclear. Per the germline V gene, CDR1 is LNHNV and CDR2 is YYDKDF (reference sequence). The CDR3 runs 14 residues. V shed 0 bases and J shed 1 base, with 6 bases lying between them. CDR3 in amino acids: CATSRDGWNTEAFF. CDR3 bases: TGTGCCACCAGCAGAGATGGTTGGAACACTGAAGCTTTCTTT.

The J gene is TRBJ2-7, the V gene TRBV11-3; perhaps TRBD2 as D (5 bases). Germline V gene data show CDR1 as SGHNT and CDR2 as YENEEA. The CDR3 runs 14 residues. V lost 0 bases to trimming and J lost 0 bases, with 6 bases between them. The CDR3 is CASSLDRDSYEQYF. DNA for the CDR3: TGTGCCAGCAGCTTAGATCGGGACTCCTACGAGCAGTACTTC.

The chain combines TRBV20-1 with TRBJ2-7, with 9 bases matching TRBD2. The CDR3 loop spans 15 amino acids. Germline V CDR1 and CDR2: DFQATT, SNEGSKA (reference sequence). The junction had 9 bases not matched to a gene; V was cut back by 0 bases and J by 6 bases. The CDR3 DNA reads TGCAGTGCTAGAGATCTTAGCGGGAGTCGTAGCGAGCAGTACTTC. Its protein product is CSARDLSGSRSEQYF.

The J gene is TRBJ1-6, the V gene TRBV2; 7 nucleotides match TRBD1. In germline, CDR1 is SNHLY, CDR2 FYNNEI. CDR3 length equals 12 residues. Trimming removed 11 bases from V and 5 bases from J; junction bases left unmatched: 3. CDR3 residues: CAGGTDNSPLHF. In DNA, the CDR3 is TGTGCCGGGGGGACAGATAATTCACCCCTCCACTTT.

The chain is built from TRBV24-1 and TRBJ1-1; perhaps TRBD1 as D (5 bases). The V end was cut by 4 bases, the J end by 4 bases, with 12 bases between. The CDR3 has 14 residues. Looked up from germline, CDR1 is KGHDR and CDR2 is SFDVKD. The CDR3 loop is CATSDDGGITEAFF. Written as DNA, the CDR3 is TGTGCCACCAGTGACGATGGGGGTATCACTGAAGCTTTCTTT.

The chain recombines TRBV6-1 with TRBJ2-5, with TRBD2 as a possible D gene (6 bases). Trimming removed 4 bases from V and 5 bases from J, with 11 bases in between. Germline V gene data show CDR1 as MNHNS and CDR2 as SASEGT. The length of the CDR3 is 13 residues. In DNA form, the CDR3 reads TGTGCCAGCAGTGTACTAGCCTTCGAGACCCAGTACTTC. It translates to CASSVLAFETQYF.

The V and J genes are TRBV6-1 and TRBJ1-6, with a weak D call TRBD1 (6 bases). From germline, CDR1 is MNHNS and CDR2 SASEGT. The CDR3 has 13 residues. Trimming left V 11 bases short and J 0 bases short, with 8 bases between. The CDR3 DNA reads TGTGCCGGACAGAGCTCCTATAATTCACCCCTCCACTTT. Its protein product is CAGQSSYNSPLHF.

This clonotype has only a few counts. This chain joins TRBV7-8 and TRBJ2-7; 9 bases match TRBD2. The CDR3 length is 17 residues. V dropped 6 bases and J dropped 3; count of bases not matched to a gene: 15. Germline CDR1 SGHVS, CDR2 FQNEAQ. CDR3 nucleotides: TGTGCCAGCAGGAAAGGAGGTGTCCTAGCGGGATTCTACGAGCAGTACTTC. Its protein product is CASRKGGVLAGFYEQYF.

This clonotype has only a few counts. The rearrangement links TRBV7-2 to TRBJ2-7; 11 bases line up with TRBD1. With 4 bases clipped from V and 5 bases from J, the junction kept 1 base outside the gene matches. This CDR3 has 13 residues. CDR1 and CDR2 (germline): SGHTA, FQGNSA. CDR3 bases: TGTGCCAGCAGCTGGGACAGGGGGGACGAGCAGTACTTC. This translates into CASSWDRGDEQYF.